This T cell receptor (beta chain) is from a study of T cells after yellow fever vaccination. The overall study: SMART-Seq v4 Ultra Low Input served to prepare low-cell-number fractions.

5'RACE template switching added a universal primer site and UMIs to TCR cDNA. MiXCR, run by TCRdb on the 5' RACE reads, gives a single entry per CDR3 protein. The sample records under 55,000 distinct CDR3 sequences, 6.8% being singletons. Study-wide points: The booster response re-showed most primary clones: 96% CD4, 88% CD8.

Germline V gives CDR1 MNHEY, CDR2 SMNVEV (reference sequence). The CDR3 consists of 12 residues. V was pared by 8 bases and J by 0 bases, with 8 bases between. Sequenced here: CD8+ T cells not binding an NS4B(214-222) dextramer, sorted from PBMCs, sampled 45 days after the yellow fever booster vaccination. The chain employs TRBV27 and TRBJ2-7; the D is unclear. The TCR comes from a man aged 30 to 39 who received the YFV17D yellow fever vaccine. The CDR3 region is CASGYSSYEQYF. CDR3 DNA sequence: TGTGCCAGCGGCTATAGCTCCTACGAGCAGTACTTC.